This record covers a single TCR beta chain. V shed 3 bases and J 6 bases; nucleotides not matched to a gene: 9. This CDR3 has 15 residues. Looked up from germline, CDR1 is MDHEN and CDR2 is SYDVKM. This sample stems from a study of Ad26.COV2.S vaccination and SARS-CoV-2 variants. Stated treatment: about 20 received Ad26.COV2.S at low or high dose, single or two shots; about 5 received placebo; per-sample allocation not given. Samples came from day 63 after the first vaccine or placebo injection. Sequenced by immunoSEQ multiplex PCR; TCRdb stores in-frame clones only, minus some. The table lists 500,000 or so clones, roughly nine tenths of them singletons.

The sample was peripheral blood, taken in a trial of Ad26.COV2.S vaccine versus placebo. The V gene is TRBV28, the J gene TRBJ2-7, with TRBD1 matching over 9 bases. The sequence was collected from a person aged 18 to 59 who received the Ad26.COV2.S COVID-19 vaccine or a placebo. CDR3 in amino acids: CASSFTGTGFTEQYF. Written as DNA, the CDR3 is TGTGCCAGCAGTTTCACCGGGACAGGGTTTACCGAGCAGTACTTC.